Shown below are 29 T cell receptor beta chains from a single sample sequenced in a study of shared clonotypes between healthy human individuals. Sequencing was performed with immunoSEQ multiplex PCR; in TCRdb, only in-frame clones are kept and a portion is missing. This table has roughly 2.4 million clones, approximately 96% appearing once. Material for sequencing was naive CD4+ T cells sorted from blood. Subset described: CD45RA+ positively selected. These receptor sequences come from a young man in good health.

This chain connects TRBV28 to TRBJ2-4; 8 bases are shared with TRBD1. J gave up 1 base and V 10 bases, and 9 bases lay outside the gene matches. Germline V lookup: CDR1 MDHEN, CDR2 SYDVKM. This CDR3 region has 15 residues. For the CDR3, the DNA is TGTGCCACGCAGGGGGCCACGCTCGCCAAAAACATTCAGTACTTC. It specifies CATQGATLAKNIQYF.

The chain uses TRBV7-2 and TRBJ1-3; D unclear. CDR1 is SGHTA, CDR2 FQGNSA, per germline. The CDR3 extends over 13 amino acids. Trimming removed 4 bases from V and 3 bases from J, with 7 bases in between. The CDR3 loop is CASSSSGGNTIYF. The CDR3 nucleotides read TGTGCCAGCAGCTCGTCTGGTGGAAACACCATATATTTT.

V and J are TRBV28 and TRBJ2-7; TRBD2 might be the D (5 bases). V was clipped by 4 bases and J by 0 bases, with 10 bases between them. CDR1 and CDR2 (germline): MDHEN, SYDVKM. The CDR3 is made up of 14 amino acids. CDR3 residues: CASSSFGISYEQYF. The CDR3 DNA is TGTGCCAGCAGTTCCTTCGGGATCTCCTACGAGCAGTACTTC.

CDR3 sequence reads: CASTKAGTDNEQFF. The CDR3 bases are TGTGCCAGCACCAAGGCCGGGACAGACAATGAGCAGTTCTTC. V usage is TRBV18 and J usage is TRBJ2-1; 7 bases align to TRBD1. Per germline, CDR1 KGHSH and CDR2 LQKENI. The CDR3 is 14 amino acids. V gave up 8 bases and J gave up 5 bases; unmatched junction bases: 9. Drawing the rest from reference TRBV18 and TRBJ2-1, the complete variable domain is NAGVMQNPRHLVRRRGQEARLRCSPMKGHSHVYWYRQLPEEGLKFMVYLQKENIIDESGMPKERFSAEFPKEGPSILRIQQVVRGDSAAYFCASTKAGTDNEQFFGPGTRLTVL.

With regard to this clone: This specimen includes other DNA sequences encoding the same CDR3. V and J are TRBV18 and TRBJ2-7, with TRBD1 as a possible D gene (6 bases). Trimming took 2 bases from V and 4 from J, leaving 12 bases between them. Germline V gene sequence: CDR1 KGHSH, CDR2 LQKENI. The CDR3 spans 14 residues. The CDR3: CASSPGRGSYEQYF. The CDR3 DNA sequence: TGTGCCAGCTCACCAGGCAGGGGATCATACGAGCAGTACTTC.

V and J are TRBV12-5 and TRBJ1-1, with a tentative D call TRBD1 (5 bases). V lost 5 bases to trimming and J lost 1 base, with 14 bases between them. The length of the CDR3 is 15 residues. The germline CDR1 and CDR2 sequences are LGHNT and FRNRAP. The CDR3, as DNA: TGTGCTAGTGGTCCGTCAACAGGACGGAACACTGAAGCTTTCTTT. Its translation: CASGPSTGRNTEAFF.

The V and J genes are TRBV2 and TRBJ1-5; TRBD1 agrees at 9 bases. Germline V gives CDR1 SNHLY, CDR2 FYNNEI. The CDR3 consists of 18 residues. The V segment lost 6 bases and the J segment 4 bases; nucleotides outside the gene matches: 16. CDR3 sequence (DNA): TGTGCCAGCAGCAATACCGGTCGTCAGACAGGGGGGAATCAGCCCCAGCATTTT. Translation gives CASSNTGRQTGGNQPQHF.

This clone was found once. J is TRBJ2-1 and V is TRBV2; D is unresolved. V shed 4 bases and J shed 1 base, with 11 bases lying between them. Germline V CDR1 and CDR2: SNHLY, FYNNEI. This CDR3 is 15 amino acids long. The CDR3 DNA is TGTGCCAGCAGTGGGGTCTTCCGGTCCTACAATGAGCAGTTCTTC. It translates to CASSGVFRSYNEQFF.

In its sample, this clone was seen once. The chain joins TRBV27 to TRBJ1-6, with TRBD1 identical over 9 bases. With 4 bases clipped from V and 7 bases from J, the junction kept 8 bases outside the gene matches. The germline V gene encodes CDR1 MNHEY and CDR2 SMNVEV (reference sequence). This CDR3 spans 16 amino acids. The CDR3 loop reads CASSSQGAILNSPLHF. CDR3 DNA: TGTGCCAGCAGTTCACAGGGGGCGATCCTCAATTCACCCCTCCACTTT.

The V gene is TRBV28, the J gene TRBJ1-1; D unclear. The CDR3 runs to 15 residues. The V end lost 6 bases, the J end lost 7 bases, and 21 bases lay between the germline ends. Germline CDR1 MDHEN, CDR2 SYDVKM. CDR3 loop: CASSPPSVASFEAFF. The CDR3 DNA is TGTGCCAGCAGCCCCCCCTCCGTGGCCTCCTTTGAAGCTTTCTTT.

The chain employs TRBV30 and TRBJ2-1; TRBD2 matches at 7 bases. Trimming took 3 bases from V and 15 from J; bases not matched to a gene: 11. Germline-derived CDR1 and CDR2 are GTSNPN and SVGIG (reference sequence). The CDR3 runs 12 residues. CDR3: CAWRHTGGPRFF. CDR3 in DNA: TGTGCCTGGAGGCACACGGGGGGACCACGGTTCTTC.

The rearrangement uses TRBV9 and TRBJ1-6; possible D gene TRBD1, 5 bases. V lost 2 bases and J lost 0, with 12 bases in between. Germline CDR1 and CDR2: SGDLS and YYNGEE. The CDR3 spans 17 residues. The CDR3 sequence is CASSVYDRSSYNSPLHF. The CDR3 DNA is TGTGCCAGCAGCGTCTACGACAGAAGCTCCTATAATTCACCCCTCCACTTT.

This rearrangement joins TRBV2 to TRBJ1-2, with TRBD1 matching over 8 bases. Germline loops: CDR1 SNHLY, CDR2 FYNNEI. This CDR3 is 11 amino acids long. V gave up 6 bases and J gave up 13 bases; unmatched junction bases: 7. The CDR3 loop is CASREQGDLTF. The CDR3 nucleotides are TGTGCCAGCAGGGAACAGGGGGATCTCACCTTC.

Here the CDR3 DNA reads TGTGCCAGCAGCCCCGGGACAAAGGGCACCGGGGAGCTGTTTTTT. Protein: CASSPGTKGTGELFF. The rearrangement joins TRBV5-4 to TRBJ2-2, with D perhaps matching TRBD1 (6 bases). Trimming removed 4 bases at V and 4 bases at J, with 14 bases between. This CDR3 is 15 amino acids long. Germline-derived CDR1 and CDR2 are SGHNT and YYREEE (reference sequence).

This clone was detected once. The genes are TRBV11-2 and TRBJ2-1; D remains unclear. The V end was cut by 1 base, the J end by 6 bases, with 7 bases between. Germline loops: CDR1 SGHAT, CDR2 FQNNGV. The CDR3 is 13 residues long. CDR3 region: CASSLVISNEQFF. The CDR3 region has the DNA TGTGCCAGCAGCTTAGTTATCAGCAATGAGCAGTTCTTC.

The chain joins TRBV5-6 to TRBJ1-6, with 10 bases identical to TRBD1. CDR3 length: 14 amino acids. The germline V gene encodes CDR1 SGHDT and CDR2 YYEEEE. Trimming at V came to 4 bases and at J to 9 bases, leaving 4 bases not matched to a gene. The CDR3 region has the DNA TGTGCCAGCAGCCCGAGGACAGGGGGTTCACCCCTCCACTTT. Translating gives CASSPRTGGSPLHF.

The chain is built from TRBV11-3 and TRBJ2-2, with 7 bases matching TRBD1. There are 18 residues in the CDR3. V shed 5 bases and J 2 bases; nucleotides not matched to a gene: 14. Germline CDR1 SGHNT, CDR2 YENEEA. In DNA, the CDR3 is TGTGCCAGCAGCCCTACTCCTCTGGACAGGAAAAACACCGGGGAGCTGTTTTTT. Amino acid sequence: CASSPTPLDRKNTGELFF.

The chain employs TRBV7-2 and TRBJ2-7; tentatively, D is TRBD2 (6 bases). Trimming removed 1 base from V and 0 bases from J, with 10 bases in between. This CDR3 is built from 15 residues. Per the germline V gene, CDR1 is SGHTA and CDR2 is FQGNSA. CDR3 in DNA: TGTGCCAGCAGCTTAGTCCCGGACTACTCCTACGAGCAGTACTTC. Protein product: CASSLVPDYSYEQYF.

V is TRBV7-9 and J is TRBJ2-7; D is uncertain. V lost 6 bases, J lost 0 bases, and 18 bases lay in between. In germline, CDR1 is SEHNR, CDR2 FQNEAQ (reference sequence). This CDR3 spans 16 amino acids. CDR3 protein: CASRKALIASSYEQYF. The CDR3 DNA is TGTGCCAGCAGAAAGGCACTTATAGCTAGCTCCTACGAGCAGTACTTC.

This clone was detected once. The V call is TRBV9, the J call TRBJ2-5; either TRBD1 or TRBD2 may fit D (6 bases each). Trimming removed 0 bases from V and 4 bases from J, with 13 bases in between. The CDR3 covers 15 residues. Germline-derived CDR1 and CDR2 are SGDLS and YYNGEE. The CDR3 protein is CASSVEPGAGETQYF. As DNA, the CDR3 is TGTGCCAGCAGCGTAGAGCCGGGGGCGGGAGAGACCCAGTACTTC.

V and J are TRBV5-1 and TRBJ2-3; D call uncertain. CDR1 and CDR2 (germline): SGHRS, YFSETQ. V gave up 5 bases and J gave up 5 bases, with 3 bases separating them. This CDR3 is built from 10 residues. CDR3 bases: TGCGCCAGCAGGTTAGATACGCAGTATTTT. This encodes CASRLDTQYF.

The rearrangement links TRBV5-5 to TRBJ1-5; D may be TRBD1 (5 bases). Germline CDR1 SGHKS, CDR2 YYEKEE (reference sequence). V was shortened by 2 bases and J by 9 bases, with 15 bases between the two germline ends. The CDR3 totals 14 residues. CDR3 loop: CASSFAPDGGPQHF. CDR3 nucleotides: TGTGCCAGCAGCTTTGCCCCGGATGGGGGGCCCCAGCATTTT. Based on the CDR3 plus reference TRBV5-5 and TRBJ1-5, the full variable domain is DAGVTQSPTHLIKTRGQQVTLRCSPISGHKSVSWYQQVLGQGPQFIFQYYEKEERGRGNFPDRFSARQFPNYSSELNVNALLLGDSALYLCASSFAPDGGPQHFGDGTRLSIL.

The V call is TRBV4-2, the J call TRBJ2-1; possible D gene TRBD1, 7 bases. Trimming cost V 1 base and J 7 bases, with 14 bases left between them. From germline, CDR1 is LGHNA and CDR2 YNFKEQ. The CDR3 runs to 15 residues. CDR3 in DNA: TGTGCCAGCAGCCAAGGACAGGGCGGGACGAATGAGCAGTTCTTC. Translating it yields CASSQGQGGTNEQFF.

CDR3 in amino acids: CASSLDGPSREQFF. For the CDR3, the DNA is TGTGCCAGCAGCTTAGACGGTCCCTCCCGTGAGCAGTTCTTC. The rearrangement links TRBV7-9 to TRBJ2-1; D is unresolved. This CDR3 comprises 14 residues. Trimming shortened V by 1 base and J by 9 bases, and 13 bases separated the two germline ends. Germline V gives CDR1 SEHNR, CDR2 FQNEAQ (reference sequence).

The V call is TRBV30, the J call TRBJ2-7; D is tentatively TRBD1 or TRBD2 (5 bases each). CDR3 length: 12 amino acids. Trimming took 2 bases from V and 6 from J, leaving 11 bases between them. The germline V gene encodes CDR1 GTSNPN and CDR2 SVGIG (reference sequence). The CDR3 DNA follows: TGTGCCTGGAGTAACGGGGCCGCCGAGCAGTACTTC. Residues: CAWSNGAAEQYF.

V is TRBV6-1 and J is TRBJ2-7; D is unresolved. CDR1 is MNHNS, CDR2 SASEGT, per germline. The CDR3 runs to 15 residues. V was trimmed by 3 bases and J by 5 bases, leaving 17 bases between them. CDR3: CASSDQQTYGDEQYF. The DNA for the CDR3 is TGTGCCAGCAGTGATCAACAAACCTATGGGGACGAGCAGTACTTC.

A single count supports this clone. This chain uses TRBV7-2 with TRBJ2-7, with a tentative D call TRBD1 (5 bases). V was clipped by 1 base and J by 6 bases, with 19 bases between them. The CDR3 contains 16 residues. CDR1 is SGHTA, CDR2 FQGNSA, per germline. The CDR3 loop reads CASSLEVGTGVTEQYF. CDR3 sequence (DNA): TGTGCCAGCAGCTTAGAGGTCGGCACAGGAGTAACCGAGCAGTACTTC. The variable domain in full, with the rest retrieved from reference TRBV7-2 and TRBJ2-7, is GAGVSQSPSNKVTEKGKDVELRCDPISGHTALYWYRQSLGQGLEFLIYFQGNSAPDKSGLPSDRFSAERTGGSVSTLTIQRTQQEDSAVYLCASSLEVGTGVTEQYFGPGTRLTVT.

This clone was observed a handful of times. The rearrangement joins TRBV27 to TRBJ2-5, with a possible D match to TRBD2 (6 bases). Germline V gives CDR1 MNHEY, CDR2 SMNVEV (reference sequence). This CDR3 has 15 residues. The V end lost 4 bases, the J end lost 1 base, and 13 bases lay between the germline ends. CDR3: CASSSLRGSQETQYF. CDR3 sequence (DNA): TGTGCCAGCAGTTCCCTCCGGGGGTCCCAAGAGACCCAGTACTTC.

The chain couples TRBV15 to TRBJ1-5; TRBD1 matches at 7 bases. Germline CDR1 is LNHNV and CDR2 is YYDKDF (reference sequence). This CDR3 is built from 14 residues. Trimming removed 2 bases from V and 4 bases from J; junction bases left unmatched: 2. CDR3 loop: CATSRQGGNQPQHF. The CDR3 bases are TGTGCCACCAGCAGACAGGGGGGTAATCAGCCCCAGCATTTT. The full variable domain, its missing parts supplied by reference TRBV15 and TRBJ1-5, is DAMVIQNPRYQVTQFGKPVTLSCSQTLNHNVMYWYQQKSSQAPKLLFHYYDKDFNNEADTPDNFQSRRPNTSFCFLDIRSPGLGDTAMYLCATSRQGGNQPQHFGDGTRLSIL.